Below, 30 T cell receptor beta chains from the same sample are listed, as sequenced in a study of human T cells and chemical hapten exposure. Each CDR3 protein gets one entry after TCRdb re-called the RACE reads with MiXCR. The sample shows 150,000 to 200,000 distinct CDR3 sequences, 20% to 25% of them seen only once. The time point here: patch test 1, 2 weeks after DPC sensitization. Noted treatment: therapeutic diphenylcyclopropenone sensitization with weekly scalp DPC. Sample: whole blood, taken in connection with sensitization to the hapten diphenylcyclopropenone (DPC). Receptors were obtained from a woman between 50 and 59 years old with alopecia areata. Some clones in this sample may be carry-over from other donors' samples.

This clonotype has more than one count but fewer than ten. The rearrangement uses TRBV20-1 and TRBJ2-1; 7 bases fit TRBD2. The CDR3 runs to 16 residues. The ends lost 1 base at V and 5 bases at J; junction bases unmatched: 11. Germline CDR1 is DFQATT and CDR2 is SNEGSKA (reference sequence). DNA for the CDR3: TGCAGTGCTAGAGTCCCTGGGACGGGAGGACACAATGAGCAGTTCTTC. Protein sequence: CSARVPGTGGHNEQFF.

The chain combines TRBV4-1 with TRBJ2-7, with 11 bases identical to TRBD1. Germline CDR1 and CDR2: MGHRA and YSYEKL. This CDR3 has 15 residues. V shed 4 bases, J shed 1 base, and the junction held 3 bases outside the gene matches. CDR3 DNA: TGCGCCAGCAGCCCCCGGGACAGGGGGTCCTACGAGCAGTACTTC. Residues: CASSPRDRGSYEQYF.

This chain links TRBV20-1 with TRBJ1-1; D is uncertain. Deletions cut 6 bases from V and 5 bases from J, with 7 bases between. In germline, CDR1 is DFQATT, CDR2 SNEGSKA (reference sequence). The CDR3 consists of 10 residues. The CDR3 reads CSAETTEAFF. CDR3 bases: TGCAGTGCGGAAACTACTGAAGCTTTCTTT.

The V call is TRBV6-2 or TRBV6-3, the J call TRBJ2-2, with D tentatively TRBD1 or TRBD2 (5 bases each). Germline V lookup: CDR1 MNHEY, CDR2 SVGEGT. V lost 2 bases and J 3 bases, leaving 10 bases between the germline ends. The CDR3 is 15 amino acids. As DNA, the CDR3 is TGTGCCAGCAGTTACGTGGGGGTTGACACCGGGGAGCTGTTTTTT. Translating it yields CASSYVGVDTGELFF.

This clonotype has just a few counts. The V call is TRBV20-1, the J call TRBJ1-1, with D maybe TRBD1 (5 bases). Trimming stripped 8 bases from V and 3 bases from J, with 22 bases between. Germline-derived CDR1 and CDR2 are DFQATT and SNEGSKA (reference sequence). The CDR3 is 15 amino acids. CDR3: CSPTRNQGGDTEAFF. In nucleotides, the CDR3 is TGCAGTCCAACTCGAAACCAGGGCGGCGACACTGAAGCTTTCTTT.

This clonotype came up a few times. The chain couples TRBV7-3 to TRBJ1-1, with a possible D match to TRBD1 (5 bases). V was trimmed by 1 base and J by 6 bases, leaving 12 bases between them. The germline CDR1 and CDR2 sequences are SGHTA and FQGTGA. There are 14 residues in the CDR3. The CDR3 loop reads CASSLNPGGSEAFF. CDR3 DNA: TGTGCCAGCAGCTTAAATCCCGGGGGGTCTGAAGCTTTCTTT.

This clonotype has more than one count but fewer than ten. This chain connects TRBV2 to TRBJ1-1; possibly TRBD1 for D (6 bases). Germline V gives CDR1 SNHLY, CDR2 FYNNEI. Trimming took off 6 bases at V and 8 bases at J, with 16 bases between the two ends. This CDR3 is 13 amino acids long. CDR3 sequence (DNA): TGTGCCAGCAGCCCTGACAGGATCAGGGAAGCTTTCTTT. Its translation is CASSPDRIREAFF. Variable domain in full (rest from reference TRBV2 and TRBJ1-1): EPEVTQTPSHQVTQMGQEVILRCVPISNHLYFYWYRQILGQKVEFLVSFYNNEISEKSEIFDDQFSVERPDGSNFTLKIRSTKLEDSAMYFCASSPDRIREAFFGQGTRLTVV.

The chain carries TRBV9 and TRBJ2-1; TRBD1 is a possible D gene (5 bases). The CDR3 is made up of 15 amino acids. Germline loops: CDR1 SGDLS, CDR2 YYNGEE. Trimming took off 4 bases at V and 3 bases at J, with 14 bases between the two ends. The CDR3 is CASSPRGQGYNEQFF. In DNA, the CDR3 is TGTGCCAGCAGCCCGCGAGGACAAGGCTACAATGAGCAGTTCTTC.

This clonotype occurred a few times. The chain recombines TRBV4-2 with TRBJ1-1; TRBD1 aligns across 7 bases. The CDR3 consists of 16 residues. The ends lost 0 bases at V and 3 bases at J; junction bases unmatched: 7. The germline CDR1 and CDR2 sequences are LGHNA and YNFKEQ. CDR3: CASSQDRTGRYTEAFF. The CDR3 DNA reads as TGTGCCAGCAGCCAAGATCGGACAGGTCGGTACACTGAAGCTTTCTTT.

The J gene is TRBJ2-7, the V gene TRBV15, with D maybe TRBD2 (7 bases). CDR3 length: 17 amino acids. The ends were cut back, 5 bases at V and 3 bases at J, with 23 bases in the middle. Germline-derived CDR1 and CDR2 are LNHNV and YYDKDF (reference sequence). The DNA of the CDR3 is TGTGCCACCAGCTTTCACACAGGGAGGGCGATGGACTACGAGCAGTACTTC. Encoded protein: CATSFHTGRAMDYEQYF. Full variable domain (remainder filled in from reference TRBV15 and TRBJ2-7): DAMVIQNPRYQVTQFGKPVTLSCSQTLNHNVMYWYQQKSSQAPKLLFHYYDKDFNNEADTPDNFQSRRPNTSFCFLDIRSPGLGDTAMYLCATSFHTGRAMDYEQYFGPGTRLTVT.

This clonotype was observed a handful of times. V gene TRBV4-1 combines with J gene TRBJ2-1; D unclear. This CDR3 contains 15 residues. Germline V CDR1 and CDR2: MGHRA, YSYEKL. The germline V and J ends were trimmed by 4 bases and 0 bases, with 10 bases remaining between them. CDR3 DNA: TGCGCCAGCAGCCCCTATGCGGTCTCCTACAATGAGCAGTTCTTC. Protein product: CASSPYAVSYNEQFF.

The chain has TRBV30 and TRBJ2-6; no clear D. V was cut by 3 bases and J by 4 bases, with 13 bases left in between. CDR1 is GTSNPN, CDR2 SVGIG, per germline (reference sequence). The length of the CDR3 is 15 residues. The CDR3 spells CAWSRSIPGANVLTF. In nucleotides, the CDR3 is TGTGCCTGGAGCCGTTCCATCCCCGGGGCCAACGTCCTGACTTTC.

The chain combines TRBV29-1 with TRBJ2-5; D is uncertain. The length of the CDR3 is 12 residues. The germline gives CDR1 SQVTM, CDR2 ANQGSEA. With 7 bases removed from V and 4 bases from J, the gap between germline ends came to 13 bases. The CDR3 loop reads CSATPLRETQYF. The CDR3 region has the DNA TGCAGCGCAACCCCCTTAAGAGAGACCCAGTACTTC. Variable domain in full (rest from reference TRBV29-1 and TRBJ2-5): SAVISQKPSRDICQRGTSLTIQCQVDSQVTMMFWYRQQPGQSLTLIATANQGSEATYESGFVIDKFPISRPNLTFSTLTVSNMSPEDSSIYLCSATPLRETQYFGPGTRLLVL.

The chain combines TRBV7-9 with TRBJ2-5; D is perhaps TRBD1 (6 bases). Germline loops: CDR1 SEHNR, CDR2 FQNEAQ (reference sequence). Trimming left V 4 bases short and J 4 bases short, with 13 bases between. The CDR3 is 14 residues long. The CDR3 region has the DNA TGTGCCAGCAGCTCCACAGGGCTGGCAGAGACCCAGTACTTC. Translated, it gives CASSSTGLAETQYF.

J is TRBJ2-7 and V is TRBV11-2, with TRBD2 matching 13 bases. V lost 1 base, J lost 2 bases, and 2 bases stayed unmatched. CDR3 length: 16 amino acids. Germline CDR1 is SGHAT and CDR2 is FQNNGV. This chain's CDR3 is CASSLVGTSGAYEQYF. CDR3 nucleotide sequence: TGTGCCAGCAGCTTAGTGGGGACTAGCGGGGCCTACGAGCAGTACTTC. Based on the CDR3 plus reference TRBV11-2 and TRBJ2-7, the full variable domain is EAGVAQSPRYKIIEKRQSVAFWCNPISGHATLYWYQQILGQGPKLLIQFQNNGVVDDSQLPKDRFSAERLKGVDSTLKIQPAKLEDSAVYLCASSLVGTSGAYEQYFGPGTRLTVT.

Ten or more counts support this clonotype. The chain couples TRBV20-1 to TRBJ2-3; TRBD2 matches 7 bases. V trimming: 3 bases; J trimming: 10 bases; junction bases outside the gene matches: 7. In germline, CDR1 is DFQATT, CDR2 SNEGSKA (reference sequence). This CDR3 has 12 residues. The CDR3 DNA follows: TGCAGTGCTAGTTCTGGGAGGGACGCGCAGTATTTT. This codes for CSASSGRDAQYF.

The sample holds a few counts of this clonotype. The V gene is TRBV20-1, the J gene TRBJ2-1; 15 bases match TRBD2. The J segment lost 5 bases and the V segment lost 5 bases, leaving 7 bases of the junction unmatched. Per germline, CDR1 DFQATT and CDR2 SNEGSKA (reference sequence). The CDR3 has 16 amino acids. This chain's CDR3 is CSASGLAGGLDNEQFF. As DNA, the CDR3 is TGCAGTGCTTCGGGACTAGCGGGAGGACTCGACAATGAGCAGTTCTTC.

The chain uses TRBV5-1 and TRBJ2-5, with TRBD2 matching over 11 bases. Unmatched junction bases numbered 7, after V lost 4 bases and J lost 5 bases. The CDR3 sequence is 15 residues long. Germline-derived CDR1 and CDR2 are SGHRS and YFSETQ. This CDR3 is CASSSSGRARETQYF. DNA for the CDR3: TGCGCCAGCAGCAGTAGCGGGAGGGCCAGGGAGACCCAGTACTTC.

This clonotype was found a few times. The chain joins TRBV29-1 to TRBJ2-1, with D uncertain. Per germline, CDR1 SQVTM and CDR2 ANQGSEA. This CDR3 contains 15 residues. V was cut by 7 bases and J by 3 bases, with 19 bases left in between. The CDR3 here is CSAPAGNLLYNEQFF. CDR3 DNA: TGCAGCGCGCCGGCAGGAAATCTCCTCTACAATGAGCAGTTCTTC.

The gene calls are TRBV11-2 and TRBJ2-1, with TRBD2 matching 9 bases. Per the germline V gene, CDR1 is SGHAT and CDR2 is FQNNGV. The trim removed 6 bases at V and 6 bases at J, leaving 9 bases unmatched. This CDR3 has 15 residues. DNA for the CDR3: TGTGCCAGCAGGCAGATAGCGGGAGTCGGCAATGAGCAGTTCTTC. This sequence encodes CASRQIAGVGNEQFF.

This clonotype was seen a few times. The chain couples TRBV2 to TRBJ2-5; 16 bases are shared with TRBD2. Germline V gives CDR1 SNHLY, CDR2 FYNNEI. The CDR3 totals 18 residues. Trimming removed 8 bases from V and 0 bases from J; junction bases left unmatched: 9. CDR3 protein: CASGSRGLAGGNQETQYF. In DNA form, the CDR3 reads TGTGCCAGCGGATCCAGGGGACTAGCGGGGGGGAACCAAGAGACCCAGTACTTC. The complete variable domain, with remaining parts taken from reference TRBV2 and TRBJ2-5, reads EPEVTQTPSHQVTQMGQEVILRCVPISNHLYFYWYRQILGQKVEFLVSFYNNEISEKSEIFDDQFSVERPDGSNFTLKIRSTKLEDSAMYFCASGSRGLAGGNQETQYFGPGTRLLVL.

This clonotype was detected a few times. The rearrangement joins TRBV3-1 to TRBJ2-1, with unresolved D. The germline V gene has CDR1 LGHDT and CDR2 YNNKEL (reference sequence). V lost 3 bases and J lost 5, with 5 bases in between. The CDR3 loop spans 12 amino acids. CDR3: CASSQWDNEQFF. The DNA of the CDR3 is TGTGCCAGCAGCCAGTGGGACAATGAGCAGTTCTTC.

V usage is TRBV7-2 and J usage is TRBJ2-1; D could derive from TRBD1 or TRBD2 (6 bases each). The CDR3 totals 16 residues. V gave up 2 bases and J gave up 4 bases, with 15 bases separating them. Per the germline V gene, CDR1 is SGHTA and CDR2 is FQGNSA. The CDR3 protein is CASSLLGGAGYNEQFF. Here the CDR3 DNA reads TGTGCCAGCAGCTTATTGGGGGGCGCAGGGTACAATGAGCAGTTCTTC.

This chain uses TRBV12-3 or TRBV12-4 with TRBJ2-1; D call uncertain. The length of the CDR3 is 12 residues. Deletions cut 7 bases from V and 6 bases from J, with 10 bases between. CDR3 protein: CASKTVGNEQFF. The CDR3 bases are TGTGCCAGCAAGACCGTCGGCAATGAGCAGTTCTTC.

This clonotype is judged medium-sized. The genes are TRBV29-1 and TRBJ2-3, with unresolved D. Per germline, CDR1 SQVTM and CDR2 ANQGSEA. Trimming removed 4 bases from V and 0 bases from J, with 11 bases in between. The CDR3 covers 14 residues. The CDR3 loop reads CSVVPTPSTDTQYF. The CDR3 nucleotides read TGCAGCGTTGTCCCGACCCCTAGCACAGATACGCAGTATTTT.

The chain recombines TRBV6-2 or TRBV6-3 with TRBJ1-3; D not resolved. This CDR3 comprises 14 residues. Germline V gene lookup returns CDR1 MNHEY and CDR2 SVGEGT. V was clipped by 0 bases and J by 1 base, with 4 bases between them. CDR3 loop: CASSYSPSGNTIYF. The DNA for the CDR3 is TGTGCCAGCAGTTACTCGCCGTCTGGAAACACCATATATTTT.

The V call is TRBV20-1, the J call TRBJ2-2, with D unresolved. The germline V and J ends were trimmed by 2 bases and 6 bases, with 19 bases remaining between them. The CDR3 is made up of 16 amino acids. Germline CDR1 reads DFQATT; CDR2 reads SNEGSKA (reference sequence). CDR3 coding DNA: TGCAGTGCTAGAATCGATTCCGGCAGCGTAGCCGGGGAGCTGTTTTTT. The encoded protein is CSARIDSGSVAGELFF.

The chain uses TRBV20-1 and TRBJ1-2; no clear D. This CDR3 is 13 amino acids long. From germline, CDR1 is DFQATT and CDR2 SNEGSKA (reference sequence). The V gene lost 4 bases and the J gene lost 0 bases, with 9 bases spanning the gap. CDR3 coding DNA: TGCAGTGCTACCCCGACCGCTAACTATGGCTACACCTTC. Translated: CSATPTANYGYTF.

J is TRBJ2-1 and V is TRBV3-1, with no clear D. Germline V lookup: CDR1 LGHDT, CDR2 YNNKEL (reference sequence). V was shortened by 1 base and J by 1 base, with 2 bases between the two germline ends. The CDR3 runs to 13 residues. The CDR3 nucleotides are TGTGCCAGCAGCCAAGCGTCCTACAATGAGCAGTTCTTC. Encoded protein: CASSQASYNEQFF.

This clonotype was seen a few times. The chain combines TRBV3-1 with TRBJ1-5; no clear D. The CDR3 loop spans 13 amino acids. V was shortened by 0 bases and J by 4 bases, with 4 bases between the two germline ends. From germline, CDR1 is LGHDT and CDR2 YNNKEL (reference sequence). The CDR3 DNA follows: TGTGCCAGCAGCCAAGATTATAATCAGCCCCAGCATTTT. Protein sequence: CASSQDYNQPQHF. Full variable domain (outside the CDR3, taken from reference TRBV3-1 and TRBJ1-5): DTAVSQTPKYLVTQMGNDKSIKCEQNLGHDTMYWYKQDSKKFLKIMFSYNNKELIINETVPNRFSPKSPDKAHLNLHINSLELGDSAVYFCASSQDYNQPQHFGDGTRLSIL.